This TCR beta chain was identified in a study of T cell changes during pregnancy in multiple sclerosis. The repertoire was sequenced with immunoSEQ multiplex PCR; TCRdb's copy has only in-frame clones and lacks some. The sample has 75,000 to 100,000 clones; roughly nine tenths are singletons. The germline V gene has CDR1 GTSNPN and CDR2 SVGIG (reference sequence). There are 13 residues in the CDR3. Trimming took off 4 bases at V and 0 bases at J, with 10 bases between the two ends. The clonotype was recovered from a female donor in good health, enrolled as a control in a pregnancy study. The rearrangement links TRBV30 to TRBJ2-7; TRBD2 might be the D (6 bases). The sample in question was peripheral blood, obtained after pregnancy. The CDR3: CAWKEGFSYEQYF. CDR3 DNA sequence: TGTGCCTGGAAGGAGGGGTTCTCCTACGAGCAGTACTTC.